A single sample is the source of the 9 T cell receptor beta chains below, sequenced in a study of blood T cell repertoires in COVID-19. TCRdb's table, derived via immunoSEQ multiplex PCR, lists solely in-frame clones and lacks some. The sample lists 170,000 or so clones; about four fifths were seen once. The specimen was peripheral blood. The receptors were sampled from a man younger than 30 with active or convalescent COVID-19.

The chain links TRBV30 to TRBJ1-2; perhaps TRBD1 as D (6 bases). Trimming took off 1 base at V and 4 bases at J, with 16 bases between the two ends. CDR3 length: 15 residues. Germline V gene data show CDR1 as GTSNPN and CDR2 as SVGIG (reference sequence). The CDR3 here is CAWSATPDRIYGYTF. As DNA, the CDR3 is TGTGCCTGGAGTGCCACCCCGGACAGAATCTATGGCTACACCTTC.

The V call is TRBV5-4, the J call TRBJ1-1; weak D call: TRBD1 (6 bases). Germline V gene lookup returns CDR1 SGHNT and CDR2 YYREEE (reference sequence). The CDR3 spans 15 residues. V lost 4 bases to trimming and J lost 4 bases, with 17 bases between them. CDR3 nucleotides: TGTGCCAGCAGCGATCGCAGGGGTGTCGGCACTGAAGCTTTCTTT. This codes for CASSDRRGVGTEAFF.

The V and J genes are TRBV5-1 and TRBJ1-1, with D perhaps matching TRBD1 (5 bases). Trimming left V 4 bases short and J 5 bases short, with 12 bases between. Per the germline V gene, CDR1 is SGHRS and CDR2 is YFSETQ. The CDR3 contains 13 residues. The CDR3 DNA reads TGCGCCAGCAGCACTGGCCGGGGGACTGAAGCTTTCTTT. Encoded protein: CASSTGRGTEAFF. The variable domain in full, with the rest retrieved from reference TRBV5-1 and TRBJ1-1, is KAGVTQTPRYLIKTRGQQVTLSCSPISGHRSVSWYQQTPGQGLQFLFEYFSETQRNKGNFPGRFSGRQFSNSRSEMNVSTLELGDSALYLCASSTGRGTEAFFGQGTRLTVV.

This clone was picked up a small number of times. The V call is TRBV2, the J call TRBJ1-6, with TRBD1 matching over 9 bases. V was clipped by 0 bases and J by 6 bases; unmatched bases: 9. Germline V lookup: CDR1 SNHLY, CDR2 FYNNEI. The CDR3 consists of 18 residues. CDR3 in DNA: TGTGCCAGCAGTGAAGCCCCCCCCGGACAGGGGAGTAATTCACCCCTCCACTTT. It specifies CASSEAPPGQGSNSPLHF.

V gene TRBV7-6 combines with J gene TRBJ2-5; 8 bases are a match to TRBD1. CDR1 and CDR2 (germline): SGHVS, FNYEAQ. CDR3 size: 14 residues. With 5 bases clipped from V and 5 bases from J, the junction kept 7 bases outside the gene matches. In nucleotides, the CDR3 is TGTGCCAGCAGCACCCGACAGGGGTCGGAGACCCAGTACTTC. Residues: CASSTRQGSETQYF. Full variable domain (remainder filled in from reference TRBV7-6 and TRBJ2-5): GAGVSQSPRYKVTKRGQDVALRCDPISGHVSLYWYRQALGQGPEFLTYFNYEAQQDKSGLPNDRFSAERPEGSISTLTIQRTEQRDSAMYRCASSTRQGSETQYFGPGTRLLVL.

This clone was counted once. CDR3 sequence (DNA): TGTGCCAGCAGCCAAGCCCTGGACAGGGGGCGCGGAAAACTGTTTTTT. It specifies CASSQALDRGRGKLFF. V and J are TRBV4-2 and TRBJ1-4, with 11 positions matching TRBD1. There are 16 residues in the CDR3. Germline-derived CDR1 and CDR2 are LGHNA and YNFKEQ. J lost 10 bases, V lost 1 base, and 8 bases had no gene match.

This chain uses TRBV4-3 with TRBJ2-5; TRBD2 matches at 15 bases. The CDR3 is 18 amino acids. Germline CDR1 LGHNA, CDR2 YSLEER. Trimming removed 3 bases from V and 4 bases from J; junction bases left unmatched: 9. CDR3 coding DNA: TGCGCCAGCAGCCAGGGGGTACCGGGACTAGCGGGGGGAGAGACCCAGTACTTC. Protein product: CASSQGVPGLAGGETQYF.

The chain combines TRBV2 with TRBJ1-6; tentative D call: TRBD1 (5 bases). The CDR3 is 17 amino acids. Looked up from germline, CDR1 is SNHLY and CDR2 is FYNNEI. V dropped 6 bases and J dropped 0 bases, with 15 bases sitting between them. This chain's CDR3 is CASSDRDVSSYNSPLHF. The CDR3 nucleotides are TGTGCCAGCAGCGACAGAGACGTTAGCTCCTATAATTCACCCCTCCACTTT. Filled out from reference TRBV2 and TRBJ1-6, the complete variable domain reads EPEVTQTPSHQVTQMGQEVILRCVPISNHLYFYWYRQILGQKVEFLVSFYNNEISEKSEIFDDQFSVERPDGSNFTLKIRSTKLEDSAMYFCASSDRDVSSYNSPLHFGNGTRLTVT.

J is TRBJ2-5 and V is TRBV29-1; the match to TRBD2 covers 9 bases. CDR3 length: 14 residues. J gave up 5 bases and V 2 bases, and 6 bases lay outside the gene matches. The germline V gene encodes CDR1 SQVTM and CDR2 ANQGSEA. The CDR3 sequence is CSVESGRWGETQYF. In nucleotides, the CDR3 is TGCAGCGTTGAAAGCGGGAGGTGGGGGGAGACCCAGTACTTC. The full variable domain, with the rest looked up from reference TRBV29-1 and TRBJ2-5, is SAVISQKPSRDICQRGTSLTIQCQVDSQVTMMFWYRQQPGQSLTLIATANQGSEATYESGFVIDKFPISRPNLTFSTLTVSNMSPEDSSIYLCSVESGRWGETQYFGPGTRLLVL.